Described below is a single T cell receptor (beta chain) sequence and its context. No antigen is known for it. Libraries were prepared by immunoSEQ multiplex PCR; TCRdb keeps only in-frame clonotypes and omits some of them. In the table there are some 380,000 clones, about 97% of which are singletons. The data are from a study of shared clonotypes between healthy human individuals. The overall study: A donor's plate count was three for CD4 naive and three for CD4 memory; CD8 naive had two and CD8 memory one. General study results and limits: Few donors limited the genetic and exposure-history diversity represented. Incompleteness in sorted-subset sequencing, despite large depth, was shown by rarefaction.

This CDR3 spans 16 amino acids. The V segment lost 2 bases and the J segment 0 bases; nucleotides outside the gene matches: 4. Germline lookup yields CDR1 MDHEN and CDR2 SYDVKM. The specimen was memory CD8+ T cells sorted from blood. The sample's subset: CD45RO+ cells pooled with CCR7-negative TemRA cells. This receptor was obtained from a man between 25 and 39 years old in good health. The genes are TRBV28 and TRBJ2-7; 10 bases match TRBD2. CDR3 protein: CASSLELAGTSYEQYF. CDR3 DNA: TGTGCCAGCAGTTTAGAACTAGCGGGAACCTCCTACGAGCAGTACTTC.